What follows describes a single T cell receptor (beta chain). The data were taken from a study of blood T cell repertoires in COVID-19. Study-level background: From T cells, B-cell-depleted T cells, or PBMCs came the material, which was cDNA or gDNA.

CDR1 and CDR2 (germline): LNHDA, SQIVND (reference sequence). The CDR3 length is 15 residues. J gave up 3 bases and V 5 bases, and 7 bases lay outside the gene matches. TCRdb keeps only in-frame clones here, not all; method: immunoSEQ multiplex PCR. Of hundreds of thousands of clones in the sample, about 90% are singletons; the top ten hold about 3%. The sequenced sample was peripheral blood. The gene calls are TRBV19 and TRBJ2-1, with 7 bases fitting TRBD2. The sequence derives from a woman in her twenties or thirties with COVID-19, enrolled during active disease. The CDR3 nucleotides read TGTGCCAGTAGTGTCGGACTAGGCGGCTACAATGAGCAGTTCTTC. Protein: CASSVGLGGYNEQFF.